The table lists the clone carrying this TCR beta chain with many counts. This record comes from a study of blood T cells in healthy people across ages. A J-beta primer mix and a sample-barcoded 5' primer were used in a second PCR of roughly 7 to 12 cycles. A single record per CDR3 protein comes from TCRdb applying MiXCR to the 5' RACE reads. Counted here are some 710,000 distinct CDR3 sequences, 46% occurring once; the ten biggest clones make up around a sixth. The V gene's germline CDR1 is DFQATT and CDR2 SNEGSKA (reference sequence). The CDR3 consists of 15 residues. V shed 5 bases and J 0 bases; nucleotides not matched to a gene: 5.

The J gene is TRBJ2-1, the V gene TRBV20-1; 9 nucleotides match TRBD2. The source is an elderly man in good health. Sequenced sample: blood. This CDR3 is CSASGTSSSYNEQFF. The CDR3 nucleotides are TGCAGTGCTTCCGGGACTAGCTCCTCCTACAATGAGCAGTTCTTC.